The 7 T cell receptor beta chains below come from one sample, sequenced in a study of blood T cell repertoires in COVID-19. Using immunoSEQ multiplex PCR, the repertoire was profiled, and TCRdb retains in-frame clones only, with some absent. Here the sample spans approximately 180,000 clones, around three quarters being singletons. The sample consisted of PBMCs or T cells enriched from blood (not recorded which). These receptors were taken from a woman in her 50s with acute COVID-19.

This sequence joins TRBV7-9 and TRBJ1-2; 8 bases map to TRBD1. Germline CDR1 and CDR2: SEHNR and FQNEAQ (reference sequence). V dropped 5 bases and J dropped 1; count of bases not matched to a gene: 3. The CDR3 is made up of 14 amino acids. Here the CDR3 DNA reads TGTGCCAGCAGCAAGGACAGGGATAACTATGGCTACACCTTC. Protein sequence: CASSKDRDNYGYTF.

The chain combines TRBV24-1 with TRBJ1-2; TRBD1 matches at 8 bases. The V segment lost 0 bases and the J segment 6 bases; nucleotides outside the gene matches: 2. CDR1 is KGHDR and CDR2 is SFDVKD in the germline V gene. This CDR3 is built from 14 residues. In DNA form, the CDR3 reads TGTGCCACCAGTGATTTGGAGACAGGGGATGGCTACACCTTC. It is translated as CATSDLETGDGYTF.

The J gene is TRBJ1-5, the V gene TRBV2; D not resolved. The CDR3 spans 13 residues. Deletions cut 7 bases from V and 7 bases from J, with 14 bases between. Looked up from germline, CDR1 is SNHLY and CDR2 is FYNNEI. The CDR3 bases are TGTGCCAGCAAGGCGACAAATGGACAGCCCCAGCATTTT. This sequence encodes CASKATNGQPQHF.

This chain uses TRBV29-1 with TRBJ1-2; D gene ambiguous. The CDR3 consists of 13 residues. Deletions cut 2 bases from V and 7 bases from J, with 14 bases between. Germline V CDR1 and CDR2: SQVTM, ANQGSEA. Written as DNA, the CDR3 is TGCAGCGTTGAACACTCGGGGATGACTGGCTACACCTTC. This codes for CSVEHSGMTGYTF.

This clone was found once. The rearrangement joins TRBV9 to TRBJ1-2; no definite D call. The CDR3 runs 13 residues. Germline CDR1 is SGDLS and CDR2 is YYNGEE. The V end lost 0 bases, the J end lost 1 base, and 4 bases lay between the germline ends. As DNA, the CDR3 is TGTGCCAGCAGCGTAGATAGTAACTATGGCTACACCTTC. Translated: CASSVDSNYGYTF.

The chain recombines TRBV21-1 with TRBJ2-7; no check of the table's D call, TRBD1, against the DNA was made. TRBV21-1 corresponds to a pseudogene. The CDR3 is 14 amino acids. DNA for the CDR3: TGTGCCAGCAGCAAAGAGCAGGGCTCCTACGAGCAGTACGTC. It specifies CASSKEQGSYEQYV.

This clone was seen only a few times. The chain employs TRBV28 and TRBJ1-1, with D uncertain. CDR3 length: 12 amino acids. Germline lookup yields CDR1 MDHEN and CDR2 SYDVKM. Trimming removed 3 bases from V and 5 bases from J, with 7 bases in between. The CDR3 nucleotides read TGTGCCAGCAGTTTGTTAGAGACTGAAGCTTTCTTT. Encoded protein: CASSLLETEAFF. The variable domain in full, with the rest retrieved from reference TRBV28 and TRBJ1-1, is DVKVTQSSRYLVKRTGEKVFLECVQDMDHENMFWYRQDPGLGLRLIYFSYDVKMKEKGDIPEGYSVSREKKERFSLILESASTNQTSMYLCASSLLETEAFFGQGTRLTVV.